A selection of T cell receptor beta chains follows, all from one sample in a study of CD8+CD57+ T cells in acquired aplastic anemia. MiXCR, run by TCRdb on the reads, gives a single entry per CDR3 protein. The sample holds roughly 250,000 distinct CDR3 sequences; approximately 45% are singletons and the top ten take 7.8%. Sequencing input: sorted CD4+, CD8+, or CD8+CD57+ T cells (not recorded which) from PBMCs. Receptors were obtained from a human donor with aplastic anemia. Both conserved end residues are trimmed from each CDR3. The order of the fields is V gene, clone size, CDR3 protein. A clone size is listed for some rows: how often the clone was seen (once, few, many), or a class if it is expanded.

TRBV10-2 NA ASSGPPASTDTQC
TRBV20-1 NA SARDQDRVDYNEQF
TRBV10-3 NA AISDPGQGRNTIY
TRBV12-3/TRBV12-4 many ASSFRGTTEAF
TRBV6-5 NA ASSERGAKPQQY
TRBV7-7 NA ASSSRGKDSYEQY
TRBV7-2 NA ASSPEAAGAGELF
TRBV10-2 many ASSTTWGASQPQH
TRBV12-3/TRBV12-4 many ASTLVPGYGYT
TRBV15 NA ATSRDGTVNTEAF
TRBV7-9 NA ASSLAGGGADTQY
TRBV15 NA ATSSRDRVNTEAF
TRBV7-9 many ASSEGGAGEQY
TRBV5-1 NA ASSFFPSSYEQY
TRBV15 NA ATSRGGLTSGGAQETQY
TRBV7-9 many ASSLRTSGTNNEQF
TRBV7-2 few ASSLPSAGEQY
TRBV30 few AWSGRGGSEQY
TRBV20-1 NA SASWPGSNQPQH
TRBV12-3/TRBV12-4 many ASTSGLLYNEQF
TRBV5-1 once ASSLQLAGHNEQF
TRBV9 many ASSVSQFDPKDYGYT
TRBV29-1 NA SVEPGEGYT
TRBV7-2 NA ASSTNGGRYEQY
TRBV13 many ASSLSAWTTLGDGELF
TRBV2 NA ASSYSGQRGGYT
TRBV7-9 NA ASSSGTGGFGYT
TRBV7-6 NA ASSQNRDLKQY
TRBV6-1 many ASVGIISAF
TRBV30 NA AWKRGLGTEAF
TRBV27 NA ASSALRGNEQF
TRBV4-1 many ASSQNANTEAF
TRBV30 NA AWSVQAHNEQF
TRBV20-1 NA SASGGRGYDEQY
TRBV7-2 few ASSLIDTQY
TRBV25-1 NA ASSDILFYNEQF
TRBV30 few AFNPGVRMNTEAF
TRBV20-1 NA SARADLYNEQF
TRBV24-1 few ATSWGTNSPLH
TRBV11-2 NA ASSLHGGREGNTIY
TRBV6-5 NA ASSPGANGYT
TRBV28 few ASSSIGTGTYEQY
TRBV7-9 NA ATWLDKGQKSSYNEQF
TRBV27 NA ASSTARANTEAF
TRBV29-1 NA SGTLAGVKTDTQY
TRBV19 many ASSIRLNTGELF
TRBV9 NA ASSSLADTQY
TRBV18 NA ASSPSGRQETQY
TRBV10-3 NA AITRTGYWEKLF
TRBV27 NA AVRASNTGELF
TRBV9 NA ASSVDHYAQATGELF
TRBV20-1 NA SASRDYEQY
TRBV7-3 many ASSLGGGKEQY
TRBV9 many ASSVDGDTQY